This TCR beta chain came from a study of graft-versus-host responses after intestinal transplantation. Repertoires were generated with immunoSEQ multiplex PCR, while TCRdb's copy carries only in-frame clones and drops some. Found here are about 7,400 clones, roughly a third of them singletons; the top ten hold roughly 4%. The CDR3 contains 13 residues. With 4 bases removed from V and 5 bases from J, the gap between germline ends came to 11 bases. In germline, CDR1 is SGHNT, CDR2 YENEEA. Co-plated with roughly 200,000 CFSE-labeled responder cells were roughly 200,000 irradiated, violet-dye-labeled stimulator cells.

This sample comprised alloreactive CD8+ T cells from a mixed lymphocyte reaction culture, obtained before transplantation. Documented subset: CFSE-low proliferating T cells sorted from approximately 6-day pre-transplant mixed lymphocyte reaction (GvH or HvG direction). The chain uses TRBV11-3 and TRBJ2-5, with D tentatively TRBD2 (5 bases). The sequence derives from a human patient who was an organ donor for intestinal transplantation. The chain's CDR3 is CASSSLAPETQYF. DNA for the CDR3: TGTGCCAGCAGCTCTCTAGCTCCGGAGACCCAGTACTTC. The whole variable domain, filled in from reference TRBV11-3 and TRBJ2-5, reads EAGVVQSPRYKIIEKKQPVAFWCNPISGHNTLYWYLQNLGQGPELLIRYENEEAVDDSQLPKDRFSAERLKGVDSTLKIQPAELGDSAVYLCASSSLAPETQYFGPGTRLLVL.